Reported below is one T cell receptor (beta chain). The V gene end was trimmed by 1 base and the J gene end by 7 bases; junction bases not matched to a gene: 5. The CDR3 is made up of 16 amino acids. Per germline, CDR1 MNHEY and CDR2 SMNVEV (reference sequence). These data belong to a study of blood T cell repertoires in COVID-19. Study-level information: The cDNA or gDNA used as material had been derived from T cells, B-cell-depleted T cells, or PBMCs.

Sequencing was performed with immunoSEQ multiplex PCR; in TCRdb, only in-frame clones are kept and a portion is missing. The sample has some 220,000 clones; 75% to 90% are singletons. The chain links TRBV27 to TRBJ1-5; 12 bases align to TRBD1. The TCR comes from a woman between 18 and 30 years old in a cohort exposed to, infected with or recovered from COVID-19 (not recorded which). Sequencing used PBMCs or T cells enriched from blood (not recorded which). The CDR3: CASSLYGDRGLQPQHF. CDR3 DNA: TGTGCCAGCAGTTTATATGGGGACAGGGGGCTGCAGCCCCAGCATTTT.